This TCR beta chain is from a study of T-cell reconstitution after alpha-beta-depleted transplantation in children. Study-wide findings and caveats: In some patients, recipient T cells and intrathymic progenitors surviving conditioning explained high day-60 diversity. From newly produced T cells came most of the T-cell counts and diversity one year after transplant.

The CDR3 totals 14 residues. Deletions cut 3 bases from V and 1 base from J, with 12 bases between. The germline CDR1 and CDR2 sequences are DFQATT and SNEGSKA (reference sequence). In this sample, this clonotype turned up many times. Antigen: not known. The library targeted TCRbeta and was prepared with unique molecular identifiers. TCRdb re-called the PCR reads with MiXCR, one entry per CDR3 protein. The profile shows approximately 630,000 distinct CDR3 sequences, over 10% of them singletons. The receptor was isolated from a girl aged 2 to 10 with congenital amegakaryocytic thrombocytopenia, due to receive a stem cell transplant. The sample was PBMCs, taken before TCRalphabeta/CD19-depleted stem cell transplant. The J gene is TRBJ1-2, the V gene TRBV20-1, with D maybe TRBD1 (6 bases). The CDR3 DNA reads as TGCAGTGCTAGTGGGCAGGGGAATAACTATGGCTACACCTTC. This sequence encodes CSASGQGNNYGYTF.